Sequencing of this T cell receptor beta chain was carried out in a study of radiotherapy plus CTLA-4 blockade in lung cancer. The length of the CDR3 is 16 residues. Trimming took 2 bases from V and 3 from J; bases not matched to a gene: 8. Germline CDR1 is LNHNV and CDR2 is YYDKDF (reference sequence). Sequencing used immunoSEQ multiplex PCR; TCRdb keeps in-frame clones, though not all of them. The repertoire holds roughly 62,000 clones, with around 76% as singletons. The sequencing used peripheral blood, collected from a patient treated with radiotherapy plus ipilimumab. The V and J genes are TRBV15 and TRBJ2-5; 8 bases line up with TRBD1. The receptor comes from a human donor with non-small cell lung cancer who had a complete response to radiotherapy plus ipilimumab. CDR3 nucleotide sequence: TGTGCCACCAGCAGACAGAAGGGACAGGCTAAAGAGACCCAGTACTTC. As protein: CATSRQKGQAKETQYF.